A single sample gave rise to the 10 T cell receptor beta chains below, sequenced in a study of OX40 agonist ivuxolimab in advanced cancers. The repertoire was sequenced with immunoSEQ multiplex PCR; TCRdb's copy has only in-frame clones and lacks some. The sample has about 68,000 clones, around 89% seen once; the top ten hold 0.75% to 1%. Sequencing was performed on CD4+ or CD8+ T cells sorted from blood, taken in a trial of the OX40 agonist ivuxolimab. These receptors were collected from an adult with an advanced solid tumor such as melanoma, head and neck, liver or kidney cancer.

This clone occurred once. The chain carries TRBV6-1 and TRBJ1-2; D uncertain. Trimming pared 4 bases from V and 4 bases from J, leaving 10 bases between. The CDR3 runs to 13 residues. The germline CDR1 and CDR2 sequences are MNHNS and SASEGT. The DNA of the CDR3 is TGTGCCAGCAGTGCTTCACAGTCCTATGGCTACACCTTC. Protein: CASSASQSYGYTF.

The chain recombines TRBV7-9 with TRBJ2-1, with D possibly TRBD2 on 5 matching bases. There are 15 residues in the CDR3. Per germline, CDR1 SEHNR and CDR2 FQNEAQ (reference sequence). Between the trimmed V and J ends, which lost 5 bases and 0 bases, there was a span of 11 bases. The CDR3: CASSHRGGSYNEQFF. The DNA for the CDR3 is TGTGCCAGCAGCCATCGAGGAGGCTCCTACAATGAGCAGTTCTTC.

The V gene is TRBV11-2, the J gene TRBJ1-5; the D gene is possibly TRBD1 (5 bases). V was clipped by 5 bases and J by 0 bases, with 8 bases between them. The germline gives CDR1 SGHAT, CDR2 FQNNGV. This CDR3 has 14 amino acids. This CDR3 is CASSLDTSNQPQHF. The CDR3, as DNA: TGTGCCAGCAGCCTGGACACTAGCAATCAGCCCCAGCATTTT. Drawing the rest from reference TRBV11-2 and TRBJ1-5, the complete variable domain is EAGVAQSPRYKIIEKRQSVAFWCNPISGHATLYWYQQILGQGPKLLIQFQNNGVVDDSQLPKDRFSAERLKGVDSTLKIQPAKLEDSAVYLCASSLDTSNQPQHFGDGTRLSIL.

The chain links TRBV28 to TRBJ2-4; D gene unclear. Trimming stripped 8 bases from V and 9 bases from J, with 20 bases between. CDR1 is MDHEN, CDR2 SYDVKM, per germline. This CDR3 region has 14 residues. CDR3 sequence: CASALHRLVSIQYF. DNA for the CDR3: TGTGCCAGCGCCCTACATAGGCTAGTCAGCATTCAGTACTTC.

The chain is built from TRBV19 and TRBJ1-1; D is perhaps TRBD1 (5 bases). The CDR3 consists of 16 residues. Germline V CDR1 and CDR2: LNHDA, SQIVND (reference sequence). V lost 0 bases and J lost 1, with 12 bases in between. CDR3 region: CASSIDRGNRNTEAFF. The CDR3 nucleotides read TGTGCCAGTAGTATAGATCGGGGGAATCGGAACACTGAAGCTTTCTTT.

The chain combines TRBV7-9 with TRBJ2-1; 7 bases are shared with TRBD2. The CDR3 covers 18 residues. The germline V gene has CDR1 SEHNR and CDR2 FQNEAQ (reference sequence). V shed 5 bases and J 0 bases; nucleotides not matched to a gene: 13. CDR3 region: CASSQREGGPSSYNEQFF. In DNA form, the CDR3 reads TGTGCCAGCAGCCAGAGGGAGGGAGGCCCCAGCTCCTACAATGAGCAGTTCTTC.

J is TRBJ2-3 and V is TRBV19; the match to TRBD2 covers 14 bases. This CDR3 region has 17 residues. V lost 3 bases, J lost 3 bases, and 5 bases stayed unmatched. From germline, CDR1 is LNHDA and CDR2 SQIVND (reference sequence). The CDR3 DNA is TGTGCCAGTAGTATCCGACTAGCGGGAGGGCCGACAGATACGCAGTATTTT. This sequence encodes CASSIRLAGGPTDTQYF.

V usage is TRBV2 and J usage is TRBJ1-5; D ambiguous. The CDR3 is 13 residues long. CDR1 and CDR2 (germline): SNHLY, FYNNEI. Trimming stripped 7 bases from V and 2 bases from J, with 9 bases between. The CDR3 nucleotides read TGTGCCAGCACGAGGGATGGCAATCAGCCCCAGCATTTT. This translates into CASTRDGNQPQHF.

The V gene is TRBV28, the J gene TRBJ1-5; maybe TRBD1 (6 bases). The V end was cut by 7 bases, the J end by 3 bases, with 16 bases between. This CDR3 has 15 residues. The germline V gene has CDR1 MDHEN and CDR2 SYDVKM. CDR3 bases: TGTGCCAGCATCACGACCGGGACAATCAATCAGCCCCAGCATTTT. Its protein product is CASITTGTINQPQHF.

This clone was seen just once. The V and J genes are TRBV19 and TRBJ1-1; 7 nucleotides agree with TRBD1. The germline CDR1 and CDR2 sequences are LNHDA and SQIVND (reference sequence). The CDR3 spans 14 residues. J was trimmed by 1 base and V by 4 bases; bases with no gene match: 3. The CDR3 reads CASSKGQQNTEAFF. CDR3 DNA: TGTGCCAGTAGTAAGGGACAGCAGAACACTGAAGCTTTCTTT.